This TCR beta chain comes out of a study of CD8 T cells in Susac syndrome. General study points: The authors acknowledged that their TCR sequencing and HLA analysis involved a relatively small number of individuals.

The RNA, about 0.5 to 1 ug, was put through reverse transcription using random hexamers. MiXCR, run by TCRdb on the immunoSEQ multiplex PCR reads, gives a single entry per CDR3 protein. The profile covers some 70,000 distinct CDR3 sequences, with 94% appearing a single time and under 0.6% taken by the ten largest. To note about this clonotype: The antigen is unknown.

CDR1 DFQATT and CDR2 SNEGSKA come from the germline V gene (reference sequence). V dropped 3 bases and J dropped 5; count of bases not matched to a gene: 13. The CDR3 sequence is 16 residues long. Sequencing was carried out using CD8+ T cells from PBMCs. This sequence originates from a human donor with multiple sclerosis. This chain joins TRBV20-1 and TRBJ2-7; 10 bases fit TRBD2. CDR3 DNA sequence: TGCAGTGCTAGTTGGCTAGCGGGAGAGTTCGGGAACGAGCAGTACTTC. It translates to CSASWLAGEFGNEQYF.